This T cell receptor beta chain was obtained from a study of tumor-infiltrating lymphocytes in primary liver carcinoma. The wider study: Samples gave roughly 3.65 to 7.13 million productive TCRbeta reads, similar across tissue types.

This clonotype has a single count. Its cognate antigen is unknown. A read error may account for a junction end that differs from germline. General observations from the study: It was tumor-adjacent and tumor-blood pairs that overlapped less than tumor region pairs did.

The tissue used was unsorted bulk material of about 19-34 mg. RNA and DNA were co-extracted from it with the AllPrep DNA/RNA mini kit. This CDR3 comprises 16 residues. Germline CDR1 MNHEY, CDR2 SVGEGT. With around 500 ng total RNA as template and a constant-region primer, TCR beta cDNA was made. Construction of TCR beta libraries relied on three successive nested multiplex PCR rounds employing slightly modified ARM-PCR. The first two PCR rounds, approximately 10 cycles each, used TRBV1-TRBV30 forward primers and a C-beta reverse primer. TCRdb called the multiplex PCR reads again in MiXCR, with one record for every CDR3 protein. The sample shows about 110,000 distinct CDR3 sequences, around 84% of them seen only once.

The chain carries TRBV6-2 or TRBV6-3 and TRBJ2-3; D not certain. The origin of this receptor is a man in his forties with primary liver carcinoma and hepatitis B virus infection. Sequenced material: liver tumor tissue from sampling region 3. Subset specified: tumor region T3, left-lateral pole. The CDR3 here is CASSYDKARVSDTRYF. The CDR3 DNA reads TGTGCCAGCAGTTACGACAAGGCGCGAGTAAGTGATACGCGGTATTTT.